Only a few counts were recorded for the clone carrying this T cell receptor beta chain. This sample's TCRbeta library carried unique molecular identifier barcodes. TCRdb re-called the PCR reads through MiXCR, storing one row per CDR3 protein. The data contain 400,000 to 500,000 distinct CDR3 sequences, 9.5% to 13% of them singletons. These data come from a study of T-cell reconstitution after alpha-beta-depleted transplantation in children. The V end lost 2 bases, the J end lost 8 bases, and 4 bases lay between the germline ends. This CDR3 has 12 residues. The germline CDR1 and CDR2 sequences are LGHDT and YNNKEL (reference sequence).

V usage is TRBV3-1 and J usage is TRBJ1-6; D uncertain. Source: PBMCs from the stem cell graft donor, taken from the stem cell graft. The clonotype originates from a human donor who donated a stem cell graft to a child with acute myeloid leukemia. CDR3 nucleotides: TGTGCCAGCAGCCAAAACGATTCACCCCTCCACTTT. Protein: CASSQNDSPLHF.